The 30 T cell receptor beta chains listed next were all sequenced from one sample in a study of T cell repertoires in cytomegalovirus infection. For these TCRs, the target antigens are not known. TCRdb reanalysed the reads using MiXCR and keeps one entry per CDR3 protein. Seen here are approximately 1,000,000 distinct CDR3 sequences, 31% observed once, and the top ten hold around an eighth. Here the sequenced sample was cultured CD8+ T cells from PBMCs, taken from culture after CMV antigen stimulation. The receptors shown here come from a human donor in good health (CMV status not recorded). Some clones in this sample may be carry-over from other donors' samples.

The gene calls are TRBV11-2 and TRBJ2-4; 7 nucleotides match TRBD2. The CDR3 length is 14 residues. V lost 5 bases and J lost 5; bases outside the gene matches: 6. Germline V gives CDR1 SGHAT, CDR2 FQNNGV. The DNA of the CDR3 is TGTGCCAGCAGCACCAGTCGGGGGGAAAACATTCAGTACTTC. Protein: CASSTSRGENIQYF.

This clonotype was detected a few times. The chain joins TRBV15 to TRBJ1-1; the D gene is possibly TRBD1 (5 bases). The germline V gene encodes CDR1 LNHNV and CDR2 YYDKDF (reference sequence). The CDR3 sequence is 15 residues long. Trimming removed 0 bases from V and 7 bases from J, with 15 bases in between. CDR3 in DNA: TGTGCCACCAGCAGAGATCCGGCGGGGGTGGGTGAAGCTTTCTTT. Translated: CATSRDPAGVGEAFF.

This clonotype was observed a few times. The chain recombines TRBV6-2 or TRBV6-3 with TRBJ1-2; the match to TRBD1 covers 8 bases. CDR3 size: 14 residues. The V gene's germline CDR1 is MNHEY and CDR2 SVGEGT. Germline trimming cut 1 base from V and 3 bases from J; bases unmatched to any gene: 1. In DNA, the CDR3 is TGTGCCAGCAGTTACTTGGGACAGGACTATGGCTACACCTTC. This encodes CASSYLGQDYGYTF.

In this sample, this clonotype turned up a few times. The V call is TRBV7-9, the J call TRBJ1-6; 8 positions agree with TRBD1. CDR3 length: 13 amino acids. Germline V gene data show CDR1 as SEHNR and CDR2 as FQNEAQ (reference sequence). The ends lost 7 bases at V and 7 bases at J; junction bases unmatched: 3. CDR3 nucleotide sequence: TGTGCCAGCACCGACAGGGGAAATTCACCCCTCCACTTT. This codes for CASTDRGNSPLHF. Full variable domain (missing parts from reference TRBV7-9 and TRBJ1-6): DTGVSQNPRHKITKRGQNVTFRCDPISEHNRLYWYRQTLGQGPEFLTYFQNEAQLEKSRLLSDRFSAERPKGSFSTLEIQRTEQGDSAMYLCASTDRGNSPLHFGNGTRLTVT.

The genes are TRBV27 and TRBJ2-7, with D perhaps matching TRBD2 (6 bases). The CDR3 has 14 amino acids. V lost 4 bases and J 2 bases, leaving 12 bases between the germline ends. CDR1 MNHEY and CDR2 SMNVEV come from the germline V gene (reference sequence). The CDR3 here is CASSWGLMAYEQYF. CDR3 in DNA: TGTGCCAGCAGTTGGGGACTTATGGCCTACGAGCAGTACTTC.

The rearrangement uses TRBV27 and TRBJ2-1; D remains unclear. V lost 2 bases and J lost 5, with 13 bases in between. The CDR3 runs 15 residues. Germline-derived CDR1 and CDR2 are MNHEY and SMNVEV (reference sequence). The CDR3 sequence: CASSLRSSWDNEQFF. The CDR3 DNA sequence: TGTGCCAGCAGTTTAAGGTCCTCGTGGGACAATGAGCAGTTCTTC.

This clonotype came up a few times. The rearrangement joins TRBV6-2 or TRBV6-3 to TRBJ1-1; a possible D gene is TRBD1 (5 bases). V lost 2 bases, J lost 3 bases, and 7 bases lay in between. From germline, CDR1 is MNHEY and CDR2 SVGEGT. CDR3 length: 13 residues. The CDR3 DNA follows: TGTGCCAGCAGTTACGAGGGGCACACTGAAGCTTTCTTT. It codes for CASSYEGHTEAFF.

The chain combines TRBV5-4 with TRBJ2-1; TRBD2 agrees at 7 bases. After removal of 4 bases from V and 0 bases from J, the junction contained 10 bases not matched to a gene. This CDR3 spans 17 amino acids. Germline assignment: CDR1 SGHNT and CDR2 YYREEE (reference sequence). The CDR3 DNA follows: TGTGCCAGCAGCGAGGGGAGGGCCCTGAGCTCCTACAATGAGCAGTTCTTC. The encoded protein is CASSEGRALSSYNEQFF.

The CDR3 DNA is TGTGCCAGTATTGAGCCTGGGGCCAACGTCCTGACTTTC. Translating it yields CASIEPGANVLTF. The rearrangement uses TRBV19 and TRBJ2-6, with no clear D. V lost 7 bases and J 2 bases, leaving 6 bases between the germline ends. Germline lookup yields CDR1 LNHDA and CDR2 SQIVND (reference sequence). The CDR3 consists of 13 residues.

The V and J genes are TRBV4-3 and TRBJ2-7; D assignment may be TRBD1 or TRBD2 (6 bases each). V lost 2 bases and J lost 6, with 14 bases in between. The CDR3 totals 14 residues. CDR1 and CDR2 (germline): LGHNA, YSLEER. The CDR3 loop reads CASSQSTGAFEQYV. DNA of the CDR3: TGCGCCAGCAGCCAATCGACGGGGGCTTTCGAGCAGTACGTC.

The rearrangement links TRBV7-6 to TRBJ2-7; D may be TRBD2 (7 bases). V was clipped by 4 bases and J by 4 bases, with 17 bases between them. CDR1 is SGHVS and CDR2 is FNYEAQ in the germline V gene. The CDR3 extends over 15 amino acids. The CDR3 loop is CASSWGSGGGYEQYF. In DNA form, the CDR3 reads TGTGCCAGCAGCTGGGGGTCGGGGGGCGGATACGAGCAGTACTTC.

This clonotype turned up a few times. The chain couples TRBV12-3 or TRBV12-4 to TRBJ2-1; 14 positions agree with TRBD2. The V segment lost 6 bases and the J segment 14 bases; nucleotides outside the gene matches: 9. The CDR3 is 14 amino acids. CDR3 in DNA: TGTGCCAGCAGCGAATACGAGACTAGCGGGGGGGAGTTCTTC. This codes for CASSEYETSGGEFF.

The chain couples TRBV6-6 to TRBJ1-5, with D possibly being TRBD1 (6 bases). V was shortened by 11 bases and J by 0 bases, with 17 bases between the two germline ends. CDR3 length: 15 amino acids. Germline assignment: CDR1 MNHNY and CDR2 SVGAGI (reference sequence). The CDR3 region is CAVGAPKYSNQPQHF. CDR3 DNA: TGTGCCGTGGGGGCCCCAAAATATAGCAATCAGCCCCAGCATTTT.

The V call is TRBV20-1, the J call TRBJ2-3; D is uncertain. The CDR3 contains 11 residues. Germline assignment: CDR1 DFQATT and CDR2 SNEGSKA (reference sequence). Trimming took 3 bases from V and 5 from J, leaving 6 bases between them. CDR3 sequence: CSARRRDTQYF. The CDR3 DNA sequence: TGCAGTGCTAGGCGGAGAGATACGCAGTATTTT.

This clonotype has just a few counts. The CDR3 spells CAISESSITQPQHF. DNA of the CDR3: TGTGCCATCAGTGAGTCCAGCATCACCCAGCCCCAGCATTTT. The rearrangement joins TRBV10-3 to TRBJ1-5; no clear D gene. Per germline, CDR1 ENHRY and CDR2 SYGVKD. The CDR3 has 14 amino acids. Trimming removed 0 bases from V and 7 bases from J, with 10 bases in between.

This clonotype was found a few times. The V and J genes are TRBV7-6 and TRBJ1-1; D remains ambiguous. V lost 5 bases and J lost 4, with 8 bases in between. The CDR3 runs to 12 residues. CDR1 is SGHVS, CDR2 FNYEAQ, per germline. The DNA of the CDR3 is TGTGCCAGCAGCGTCGGGAGCACTGAAGCTTTCTTT. This gives the protein CASSVGSTEAFF.

In its sample, this clonotype was seen a few times. CDR3 DNA: TGTGCCAGCAGCCACTCCGTGCCACGAAAAAAAGAGACCCAGTACTTC. It translates to CASSHSVPRKKETQYF. The chain joins TRBV7-8 to TRBJ2-5; D unclear. The germline gives CDR1 SGHVS, CDR2 FQNEAQ. Trimming shortened V by 5 bases and J by 3 bases, and 19 bases separated the two germline ends. The CDR3 consists of 16 residues.

A few counts support this clonotype. This chain links TRBV19 with TRBJ1-5, with 9 positions matching TRBD1. This CDR3 is built from 17 residues. After removal of 0 bases from V and 6 bases from J, the junction contained 9 bases not matched to a gene. Germline V gene lookup returns CDR1 LNHDA and CDR2 SQIVND (reference sequence). CDR3 bases: TGTGCCAGTAGTATAGAACCGGGACAGGGATTAGGTCAGCCCCAGCATTTT. Translation: CASSIEPGQGLGQPQHF.

With respect to this clonotype: One junction end does not reproduce the germline sequence, and a read error may be involved. V is TRBV15 and J is TRBJ2-1, with 9 bases fitting TRBD2. Per the germline V gene, CDR1 is LNHNV and CDR2 is YYDKDF (reference sequence). The CDR3 loop spans 15 amino acids. The CDR3 DNA is TGTGTCACCAGGGAAAGCGGGGGGTTCTACAATGAGCAGTTCTTC. Translated, it gives CVTRESGGFYNEQFF.

This clonotype was detected ten times or more. The chain employs TRBV5-6 and TRBJ2-7; TRBD1 matches at 10 bases. The V gene's germline CDR1 is SGHDT and CDR2 YYEEEE. The CDR3 is made up of 14 amino acids. Trimming at V came to 3 bases and at J to 2 bases, leaving 2 bases not matched to a gene. CDR3 residues: CASSWGTGAYEQYV. CDR3 coding DNA: TGTGCCAGCAGCTGGGGGACAGGGGCCTACGAGCAGTACGTC.

This clonotype was counted between two and nine times. The chain couples TRBV20-1 to TRBJ2-3; maybe TRBD2 (7 bases). Trimming shortened V by 2 bases and J by 1 base, and 10 bases separated the two germline ends. The CDR3 consists of 14 residues. Per the germline V gene, CDR1 is DFQATT and CDR2 is SNEGSKA (reference sequence). CDR3 residues: CSARRRGRTDTQYF. DNA of the CDR3: TGCAGTGCTAGACGGCGGGGGCGCACAGATACGCAGTATTTT.

This clonotype showed up just a few times. V and J are TRBV27 and TRBJ2-7; D possibly corresponds to TRBD2 (6 bases). Between the trimmed V and J ends, which lost 5 bases and 4 bases, there was a span of 18 bases. CDR1 is MNHEY and CDR2 is SMNVEV in the germline V gene (reference sequence). The CDR3 totals 15 residues. The CDR3 loop is CASSGLGGSFYEQYF. DNA for the CDR3: TGTGCCAGCAGTGGTTTGGGGGGAAGTTTTTACGAGCAGTACTTC.

The chain links TRBV27 to TRBJ2-2, with 8 bases that match TRBD1. CDR3 length: 15 residues. The germline V gene encodes CDR1 MNHEY and CDR2 SMNVEV (reference sequence). Germline trimming cut 3 bases from V and 3 bases from J; bases unmatched to any gene: 3. The chain's CDR3 is CASSLWTGYTGELFF. CDR3 sequence (DNA): TGTGCCAGCAGTTTGTGGACAGGGTACACCGGGGAGCTGTTTTTT.

Regarding this clonotype: A much larger clone lies a single base off, so this may be a read error. The V call is TRBV7-2, the J call TRBJ2-7; D is possibly TRBD1 (6 bases). Germline V gene lookup returns CDR1 SGHTA and CDR2 FQGNSA. V was cut by 11 bases and J by 2 bases, with 19 bases left in between. The CDR3 consists of 14 residues. The CDR3 spells CAGIKSGDTYEQYF. The CDR3 DNA reads as TGTGCCGGCATCAAATCAGGGGATACCTACGAGCAGTACTTC.

This clonotype turned up a few times. V gene TRBV7-6 combines with J gene TRBJ2-5; TRBD1 might be the D (6 bases). Germline V gives CDR1 SGHVS, CDR2 FNYEAQ. The CDR3 sequence is 14 residues long. Trimming shortened V by 0 bases and J by 5 bases, and 10 bases separated the two germline ends. This CDR3 reads CASSLAGGDETQYF. Written as DNA, the CDR3 is TGTGCCAGCAGCTTAGCTGGGGGCGATGAGACCCAGTACTTC.

In its sample, this clonotype was seen many times. This chain connects TRBV7-2 to TRBJ2-1; 7 positions match TRBD1. This CDR3 is 11 amino acids long. Germline V gene sequence: CDR1 SGHTA, CDR2 FQGNSA. J was trimmed by 7 bases and V by 7 bases; bases with no gene match: 1. CDR3 sequence reads: CASTRGNEQFF. Here the CDR3 DNA reads TGTGCCAGCACCAGGGGGAATGAGCAGTTCTTC.

This clonotype was picked up a small number of times. This rearrangement joins TRBV7-9 to TRBJ2-1, with D perhaps matching TRBD1 (5 bases). Between the trimmed V and J ends, which lost 3 bases and 7 bases, there was a span of 7 bases. Germline V gene lookup returns CDR1 SEHNR and CDR2 FQNEAQ (reference sequence). The CDR3 has 12 amino acids. The CDR3 loop is CASSLWTNEQFF. The CDR3 DNA is TGTGCCAGCAGCTTGTGGACAAATGAGCAGTTCTTC.

This clonotype was recorded once. One junction end disagrees with the germline gene, perhaps due to a read error. The V call is TRBV7-6, the J call TRBJ2-7, with D perhaps assigned TRBD1 or TRBD2 (6 bases each). Germline V gene data show CDR1 as SGHVS and CDR2 as FNYEAQ. The CDR3 is 14 residues long. CDR3 in amino acids: CVSSLEEGDYEQYF. CDR3 nucleotide sequence: TGTGTCAGCAGCTTAGAGGAGGGGGACTACGAGCAGTACTTC.

A few counts support this clonotype. The chain employs TRBV2 and TRBJ1-5; unclear D gene. The V end lost 4 bases, the J end lost 5 bases, and 18 bases lay between the germline ends. The CDR3 totals 16 residues. CDR1 is SNHLY, CDR2 FYNNEI, per germline. The CDR3 reads CASSGGEGSTHQPQHF. In DNA form, the CDR3 reads TGTGCCAGCAGTGGTGGGGAGGGCTCGACGCATCAGCCCCAGCATTTT. Based on the CDR3 plus reference TRBV2 and TRBJ1-5, the full variable domain is EPEVTQTPSHQVTQMGQEVILRCVPISNHLYFYWYRQILGQKVEFLVSFYNNEISEKSEIFDDQFSVERPDGSNFTLKIRSTKLEDSAMYFCASSGGEGSTHQPQHFGDGTRLSIL.

As regards this clonotype: This may come from a read error, since a much larger clone is one base off. This chain uses TRBV7-4 with TRBJ2-1; 7 nucleotides agree with TRBD2. This CDR3 region has 15 residues. Germline-derived CDR1 and CDR2 are SGHVT and SQSDAQ. The CDR3 nucleotides read TGTGTCAGCCATCTGGGTCCGGGGGGAGACAATGAGCAGTTCTTC. The encoded protein is CVSHLGPGGDNEQFF.